This T cell receptor (beta chain) was sequenced during a study of beta chain features in type 1 diabetes. Across the study: Examination covered over 85,000,000 sorted cells spanning all samples.

The authors reverse transcribed all of the isolated RNA, so sequencing captured expressed TCRB transcripts. Sequencing used immunoSEQ multiplex PCR; TCRdb keeps in-frame clones, though not all of them. The sample lists fewer than 350,000 clones, around 20% occurring once. Study observations and caveats: cDNA sequencing could over-represent cells with high TCR expression. Type 1 diabetes patients had VDJ junctions that carried fewer insertions and more deletions.

Post-sort purity exceeded 95% for all sorted populations. This CDR3 spans 15 amino acids. Germline trimming cut 7 bases from V and 3 bases from J; bases unmatched to any gene: 11. CDR1 is SQVTM, CDR2 ANQGSEA, per germline. Worth noting for this clone: The antigen remains unidentified.

The V gene is TRBV29-1, the J gene TRBJ2-3; 9 nucleotides line up with TRBD1. The sequencing input was naive CD4+ T cells from blood. This clonotype originated in a woman under 30 in good health. The CDR3 loop reads CSASIGGQGTDTQYF. The CDR3 nucleotides are TGCAGCGCCTCGATCGGGGGACAGGGAACAGATACGCAGTATTTT.